This passage covers 7 T cell receptor beta chains from one sample sequenced in a study of blood T cell repertoires in COVID-19. The repertoire was sequenced with immunoSEQ multiplex PCR; TCRdb's copy has only in-frame clones and lacks some. This repertoire shows about 260,000 clones, roughly 88% found once; its top ten account for approximately 1.2%. The sequenced sample consisted of PBMCs or T cells enriched from blood (not recorded which). The receptors originated from a woman aged 40-49 years with acute COVID-19.

On this clone itself: Sequence at one end of the junction differs from germline and may be a read error. V and J are TRBV5-1 and TRBJ1-1; 9 nucleotides align to TRBD1. The CDR3 runs to 16 residues. Germline assignment: CDR1 SGHRS and CDR2 YFSETQ. The CDR3 region has the DNA TGCGCCAGCAGTTTGGGACAGGGAACCCTGAACACTGAAGCTTTCTTT. Residues: CASSLGQGTLNTEAFF.

The chain recombines TRBV10-3 with TRBJ2-1; 7 bases match TRBD2. The CDR3 length is 17 residues. CDR1 and CDR2 (germline): ENHRY, SYGVKD. V lost 10 bases and J lost 3; bases outside the gene matches: 18. For the CDR3, the DNA is TGTGCCACCACTCAAGAGGCGGGAGATATTAGCTACAATGAGCAGTTCTTC. The encoded protein is CATTQEAGDISYNEQFF.

The chain has TRBV5-1 and TRBJ2-5, with a possible D match to TRBD2 (6 bases). CDR3 length: 16 amino acids. Germline V gene sequence: CDR1 SGHRS, CDR2 YFSETQ. V lost 0 bases to trimming and J lost 5 bases, with 17 bases between them. The CDR3 sequence: CASSLGLVLGMETQYF. The DNA for the CDR3 is TGCGCCAGCAGCTTGGGACTAGTTTTGGGGATGGAGACCCAGTACTTC.

CDR3 sequence (DNA): TGTGCCAGTAGTATGGAAGGGACAGGGTTCGTCGCTGAAGCTTTCTTT. Amino acid sequence: CASSMEGTGFVAEAFF. The chain joins TRBV19 to TRBJ1-1, with 9 bases matching TRBD1. The junction had 11 bases not matched to a gene; V was cut back by 3 bases and J by 6 bases. The CDR3 covers 16 residues. Germline loops: CDR1 LNHDA, CDR2 SQIVND (reference sequence).

CDR3 coding DNA: TGTGCCAGCAGCCAAGAGAGTTGGGAACAGGGGACGCAATCTGGGGCCAACGTCCTGACTTTC. The encoded protein is CASSQESWEQGTQSGANVLTF. This sequence joins TRBV14 and TRBJ2-6; 7 bases are a match to TRBD1. CDR3 length: 21 residues. Germline V gene lookup returns CDR1 SGHDN and CDR2 FVKESK. With 0 bases clipped from V and 1 base from J, the junction kept 15 bases outside the gene matches.

The chain employs TRBV6-5 and TRBJ1-2, with a possible D match to TRBD1 (5 bases). The CDR3 is 14 residues long. The germline V gene encodes CDR1 MNHEY and CDR2 SVGAGI. V lost 0 bases to trimming and J lost 7 bases, with 12 bases between them. CDR3 nucleotide sequence: TGTGCCAGCAGTTACTCGAAGGGGTCCTTTGGCTACACCTTC. It specifies CASSYSKGSFGYTF.

The V and J genes are TRBV4-2 and TRBJ2-1; D possibly corresponds to TRBD2 (5 bases). The CDR3 consists of 13 residues. The germline CDR1 and CDR2 sequences are LGHNA and YNFKEQ. V lost 0 bases and J 9 bases, leaving 9 bases between the germline ends. The CDR3 loop is CASSQETRGEQFF. In DNA form, the CDR3 reads TGTGCCAGCAGCCAAGAGACCCGGGGTGAGCAGTTCTTC.